The 25 T cell receptor beta chains below were found in one sample sequenced in a study of identical twins. TCRdb re-called the 5' RACE reads with MiXCR, one entry per CDR3 protein. The sample consists of approximately 700,000 distinct CDR3 sequences, around 6% of them appearing once. Input material: naive T cells sorted from blood. These receptors all stem from a man aged 18-30 years in good health.

This clonotype has at least ten counts. This chain joins TRBV10-1 and TRBJ2-3; D is ambiguous. The V end was cut by 5 bases, the J end by 4 bases, with 16 bases between. The CDR3 is made up of 15 amino acids. Germline CDR1 is WNHNN and CDR2 is SYGVQD (reference sequence). The CDR3 sequence is CASSPAPRSPDTQYF. The CDR3 DNA reads TGCGCCAGCAGTCCAGCACCCCGATCCCCAGATACGCAGTATTTT.

The V call is TRBV7-2, the J call TRBJ2-2; D is ambiguous. Germline CDR1 reads SGHTA; CDR2 reads FQGNSA. Between the trimmed V and J ends, which lost 1 base and 1 base, there was a span of 10 bases. The CDR3 extends over 16 amino acids. The CDR3 bases are TGTGCCAGCAGCTTAGACGGGCCCTTGAACACCGGGGAGCTGTTTTTT. Translation gives CASSLDGPLNTGELFF.

This clonotype was recorded at least ten times. This CDR3 is CASRLEPFVINSPLHF. Written as DNA, the CDR3 is TGTGCCAGCAGATTAGAGCCGTTCGTGATTAATTCACCCCTCCACTTT. The chain combines TRBV21-1 with TRBJ1-6. TRBV21-1 counts as a pseudogene. This CDR3 has 16 amino acids.

This clonotype was observed many times. The gene calls are TRBV7-3 and TRBJ2-3; 10 positions match TRBD1. J was trimmed by 2 bases and V by 9 bases; bases with no gene match: 5. CDR3 length equals 14 residues. The V gene's germline CDR1 is SGHTA and CDR2 FQGTGA. The CDR3 coding sequence is TGTGCCAGTGGGGGACAGGGGATCACAGATACGCAGTATTTT. Amino acids: CASGGQGITDTQYF.

The CDR3 DNA reads TGTGCCAGCAGAGAAAACAGGGGAACCCAAGAGACCCAGTACTTC. Translating it yields CASRENRGTQETQYF. The chain employs TRBV2 and TRBJ2-5; 7 bases match TRBD1. Germline-derived CDR1 and CDR2 are SNHLY and FYNNEI. The CDR3 spans 15 residues. The junction had 8 bases not matched to a gene; V was cut back by 6 bases and J by 1 base.

This clonotype has ten or more counts. The chain links TRBV5-1 to TRBJ2-5; 7 positions agree with TRBD1. The V gene's germline CDR1 is SGHRS and CDR2 YFSETQ. J gave up 5 bases and V 7 bases, and 14 bases lay outside the gene matches. The CDR3 extends over 15 amino acids. In nucleotides, the CDR3 is TGCGCCAGCCGGACAGGAGCCATGAAATTGGAGACCCAGTACTTC. Encoded protein: CASRTGAMKLETQYF.

This clonotype was counted between two and nine times. This chain joins TRBV6-5 and TRBJ1-2; D is undetermined. Germline CDR1 is MNHEY and CDR2 is SVGAGI. V was trimmed by 2 bases and J by 0 bases, leaving 10 bases between them. This CDR3 is 15 amino acids long. The CDR3 reads CASSYAFGTNYGYTF. The CDR3 coding sequence is TGTGCCAGCAGTTACGCCTTCGGTACTAACTATGGCTACACCTTC.

This clonotype has only a few counts. Just one base apart from a much larger clone, this may be a read error. V and J are TRBV10-3 and TRBJ1-1, with D possibly TRBD1 on 5 matching bases. Germline-derived CDR1 and CDR2 are ENHRY and SYGVKD. CDR3 size: 13 residues. The CDR3 DNA reads TGTGCCATCAGTCGACAGTCGAACTCTGAAGCTTTCTTT. Its translation is CAISRQSNSEAFF.

This clonotype was recorded many times. The chain uses TRBV20-1 and TRBJ2-5, with a weak D call TRBD2 (6 bases). V was pared by 6 bases and J by 3 bases, with 11 bases between. This CDR3 has 12 amino acids. Germline CDR1 DFQATT, CDR2 SNEGSKA (reference sequence). The CDR3 loop is CSAISGEETQYF. The DNA of the CDR3 is TGCAGTGCGATCTCGGGGGAAGAGACCCAGTACTTC.

This clonotype was picked up a small number of times. J is TRBJ2-1 and V is TRBV7-3; D unresolved. The V end lost 5 bases, the J end lost 8 bases, and 13 bases lay between the germline ends. This CDR3 has 13 amino acids. CDR1 SGHTA and CDR2 FQGTGA come from the germline V gene. The CDR3 DNA reads as TGTGCCAGCAGCCAGAATGAGGACGATGAGCAGTTCTTC. This encodes CASSQNEDDEQFF. Full variable domain (remainder filled in from reference TRBV7-3 and TRBJ2-1): GAGVSQTPSNKVTEKGKYVELRCDPISGHTALYWYRQSLGQGPEFLIYFQGTGAADDSGLPNDRFFAVRPEGSVSTLKIQRTERGDSAVYLCASSQNEDDEQFFGPGTRLTVL.

This clonotype was seen repeatedly, ten times or more. This rearrangement joins TRBV6-1 to TRBJ2-3, with 8 bases aligning to TRBD1. From germline, CDR1 is MNHNS and CDR2 SASEGT. Trimming at V came to 7 bases and at J to 2 bases, leaving 5 bases not matched to a gene. CDR3 length: 14 residues. The CDR3 nucleotides read TGTGCCAGCAATCGGGACAGGACCACAGATACGCAGTATTTT. This codes for CASNRDRTTDTQYF.

The chain has TRBV11-2 and TRBJ2-7, with 9 nucleotides matching TRBD2. The CDR3 consists of 17 residues. Germline trimming cut 2 bases from V and 6 bases from J; bases unmatched to any gene: 14. Germline loops: CDR1 SGHAT, CDR2 FQNNGV. The CDR3 region has the DNA TGTGCCAGCAGCTTACTTACAGCAGGGAGCGGGAGGTTCGAGCAGTACTTC. Protein: CASSLLTAGSGRFEQYF.

This clonotype was observed a few times. The rearrangement links TRBV29-1 to TRBJ2-1, with 13 bases lining up with TRBD2. Germline V lookup: CDR1 SQVTM, CDR2 ANQGSEA. This CDR3 comprises 18 residues. V shed 0 bases, J shed 1 base, and the junction held 6 bases outside the gene matches. The CDR3 sequence is CSVEDRGLAGLSYNEQFF. Here the CDR3 DNA reads TGCAGCGTTGAAGATCGGGGACTAGCGGGGCTATCCTACAATGAGCAGTTCTTC.

The gene calls are TRBV13 and TRBJ1-5; D remains ambiguous. Germline V lookup: CDR1 PRHDT, CDR2 FYEKMQ (reference sequence). V was pared by 2 bases and J by 3 bases, with 17 bases between. The CDR3 extends over 17 amino acids. The CDR3 region has the DNA TGTGCCAGCAGCTTAAGCCAGCTGCGCCTTACCAATCAGCCCCAGCATTTT. This translates into CASSLSQLRLTNQPQHF.

This sequence joins TRBV6-2 or TRBV6-3 and TRBJ1-1, with 11 bases matching TRBD1. CDR3 size: 18 residues. Trimming took 4 bases from V and 1 from J; bases not matched to a gene: 11. Germline V gene data show CDR1 as MNHEY and CDR2 as SVGEGT. The CDR3 DNA follows: TGTGCCAGCAGTTTAGAGCTTGGGACAGGGGGTGAGAACACTGAAGCTTTCTTT. Its translation is CASSLELGTGGENTEAFF.

This clonotype has at least ten counts. The chain joins TRBV12-3 or TRBV12-4 to TRBJ2-3; D perhaps matches TRBD2 (6 bases). CDR3 length: 12 amino acids. The V and J ends lost 10 bases and 5 bases respectively, with 13 bases between them. For the CDR3, the DNA is TGTGCCATCTCGACCGGGGGAGATACGCAGTATTTT. It yields the protein CAISTGGDTQYF.

This clonotype occurred a few times. This chain links TRBV12-3 or TRBV12-4 with TRBJ2-1; no firm D call. The V end was cut by 3 bases, the J end by 0 bases, with 12 bases between. The CDR3 has 16 amino acids. The CDR3 sequence: CASSLFTSSSYNEQFF. For the CDR3, the DNA is TGTGCCAGCAGTTTGTTTACTTCCAGCTCCTACAATGAGCAGTTCTTC.

This clonotype was seen at least ten times. The rearrangement uses TRBV12-3 or TRBV12-4 and TRBJ2-4, with 9 positions matching TRBD1. This CDR3 is built from 14 residues. Trimming at V came to 4 bases and at J to 9 bases, leaving 7 bases not matched to a gene. The CDR3 loop reads CASSSSQGAGIQYF. In DNA, the CDR3 is TGTGCCAGCAGTTCGTCACAGGGGGCCGGCATTCAGTACTTC.

In this sample, this clonotype turned up a few times. The chain joins TRBV29-1 to TRBJ1-2; D may be TRBD1 (5 bases). Germline assignment: CDR1 SQVTM and CDR2 ANQGSEA. There are 13 residues in the CDR3. Trimming pared 7 bases from V and 3 bases from J, leaving 15 bases between. CDR3 bases: TGCAGCGCCGTGAGGGGAACCGACTATGGCTACACCTTC. Translation: CSAVRGTDYGYTF. The full variable domain, with the rest looked up from reference TRBV29-1 and TRBJ1-2, is SAVISQKPSRDICQRGTSLTIQCQVDSQVTMMFWYRQQPGQSLTLIATANQGSEATYESGFVIDKFPISRPNLTFSTLTVSNMSPEDSSIYLCSAVRGTDYGYTFGSGTRLTVV.

This clonotype was recorded many times. The V call is TRBV7-9, the J call TRBJ2-7, with 7 bases fitting TRBD1. Germline assignment: CDR1 SEHNR and CDR2 FQNEAQ (reference sequence). The CDR3 has 16 amino acids. Trimming at V came to 4 bases and at J to 7 bases, leaving 16 bases not matched to a gene. CDR3: CASSSVRTGLSREQYF. The CDR3 DNA follows: TGTGCCAGCAGCTCCGTCCGGACAGGCCTTTCGAGGGAGCAGTACTTC.

This clonotype was counted only a few times. The chain is built from TRBV7-6 and TRBJ2-1, with D maybe TRBD1 (5 bases). This CDR3 comprises 16 residues. The V gene lost 1 base and the J gene lost 0 bases, with 10 bases spanning the gap. Germline values: CDR1 SGHVS, CDR2 FNYEAQ. The CDR3 DNA is TGTGCCAGCAGCTTAGATGGCGACAGCTCCTACAATGAGCAGTTCTTC. It yields the protein CASSLDGDSSYNEQFF.

This clonotype occurred many times. V gene TRBV12-3 or TRBV12-4 combines with J gene TRBJ1-5, with 9 positions matching TRBD1. With V trimmed by 6 bases and J by 4 bases, 7 bases remained unmatched. This CDR3 has 15 amino acids. The CDR3 here is CASRGQGSWNQPQHF. In DNA, the CDR3 is TGTGCCAGCAGGGGACAGGGCTCTTGGAATCAGCCCCAGCATTTT.

This clonotype has ten or more counts. This sequence joins TRBV18 and TRBJ2-1; 7 bases match TRBD2. V lost 0 bases to trimming and J lost 3 bases; unmatched junction nucleotides: 8. CDR3 size: 17 residues. Per the germline V gene, CDR1 is KGHSH and CDR2 is LQKENI. Written as DNA, the CDR3 is TGTGCCAGCTCACCACCGGTGGGCGGGAGAGTCTACAATGAGCAGTTCTTC. It translates to CASSPPVGGRVYNEQFF.

The gene calls are TRBV9 and TRBJ2-7, with 11 bases aligning to TRBD1. This CDR3 spans 16 amino acids. CDR1 is SGDLS, CDR2 YYNGEE, per germline. Trimming removed 0 bases from V and 5 bases from J; junction bases left unmatched: 7. This CDR3 is CASSVVGGTGGDEQYF. In nucleotides, the CDR3 is TGTGCCAGCAGCGTAGTAGGGGGGACAGGGGGTGACGAGCAGTACTTC.

The gene calls are TRBV2 and TRBJ2-2; D may correspond to TRBD1 or TRBD2 (5 bases each). The CDR3 loop spans 14 amino acids. V dropped 10 bases and J dropped 2 bases, with 14 bases sitting between them. Germline V gene lookup returns CDR1 SNHLY and CDR2 FYNNEI. CDR3 in DNA: TGTGCCATACAGGCGGGTGCCAACACCGGGGAGCTGTTTTTT. Protein: CAIQAGANTGELFF.